The T cell receptor beta chain under discussion was sequenced for a study of beta chain features in type 1 diabetes. Study details: The examined sorted cells totaled some 99 million across samples.

V lost 6 bases to trimming and J lost 2 bases; unmatched junction nucleotides: 3. Germline V gene lookup returns CDR1 SNHLY and CDR2 FYNNEI. The CDR3 runs to 13 residues. At least ten counts were recorded for this clone. The antigen is not known. Different DNA sequences within this sample yield the same CDR3. Expressed TCRB transcripts were sequenced after all isolated RNA was converted to cDNA. Only in-frame clones appear in the TCRdb table, and some are missing; sequencing was by immunoSEQ multiplex PCR. Among some 150,000 clones, about an eighth were seen once, and the ten largest hold 1.3%. Broader study findings: There were fewer insertions and more deletions at the VDJ junctions of type 1 diabetes patients. Among patients with Type 1 diabetes, TCRB CDR3s were moderately but significantly shorter in every one of the four CD4+ subsets. There was a possibility that cDNA sequencing over-represented cells with high TCR expression. TCRB rearrangement may or may not be influenced by HLA type; here this remained unresolved.

The chain links TRBV2 to TRBJ2-5; 7 bases agree with TRBD1. Input material: central memory CD4+ T cells from blood. This receptor was identified in a man younger than 30 with type 1 diabetes. In DNA, the CDR3 is TGTGCCAGCAGGGGACAGCCGCAAGAGACCCAGTACTTC. Translation: CASRGQPQETQYF.